This T cell receptor (beta chain) came from a study of blood T cells in healthy people across ages. Overall study results and limits: Per-million-T-cell TCR beta diversity fell roughly linearly with age. Considered underestimates were the diversity estimates obtained from one million T cells.

This clonotype occurred a few times. Its antigen is undetermined. The germline gives CDR1 SGHTA, CDR2 FQGNSA. This CDR3 has 13 residues. Trimming removed 9 bases from V and 7 bases from J, with 19 bases in between. Primed by a sample-barcoded 5' primer and a J-beta primer mix, a second PCR proceeded for about 7 to 11 cycles. Via MiXCR, TCRdb re-called the 5' RACE reads, giving one row per CDR3 protein. Among about 1,400,000 distinct CDR3 sequences listed, approximately 60% were seen once. Specimen: blood. The chain recombines TRBV7-2 with TRBJ2-7, with D maybe TRBD1 (5 bases). The receptor comes from a man between 18 and 29 years old in good health. The CDR3 sequence: CASLSAQGREQYF. CDR3 bases: TGTGCCAGTTTAAGCGCCCAGGGAAGAGAGCAGTACTTC.